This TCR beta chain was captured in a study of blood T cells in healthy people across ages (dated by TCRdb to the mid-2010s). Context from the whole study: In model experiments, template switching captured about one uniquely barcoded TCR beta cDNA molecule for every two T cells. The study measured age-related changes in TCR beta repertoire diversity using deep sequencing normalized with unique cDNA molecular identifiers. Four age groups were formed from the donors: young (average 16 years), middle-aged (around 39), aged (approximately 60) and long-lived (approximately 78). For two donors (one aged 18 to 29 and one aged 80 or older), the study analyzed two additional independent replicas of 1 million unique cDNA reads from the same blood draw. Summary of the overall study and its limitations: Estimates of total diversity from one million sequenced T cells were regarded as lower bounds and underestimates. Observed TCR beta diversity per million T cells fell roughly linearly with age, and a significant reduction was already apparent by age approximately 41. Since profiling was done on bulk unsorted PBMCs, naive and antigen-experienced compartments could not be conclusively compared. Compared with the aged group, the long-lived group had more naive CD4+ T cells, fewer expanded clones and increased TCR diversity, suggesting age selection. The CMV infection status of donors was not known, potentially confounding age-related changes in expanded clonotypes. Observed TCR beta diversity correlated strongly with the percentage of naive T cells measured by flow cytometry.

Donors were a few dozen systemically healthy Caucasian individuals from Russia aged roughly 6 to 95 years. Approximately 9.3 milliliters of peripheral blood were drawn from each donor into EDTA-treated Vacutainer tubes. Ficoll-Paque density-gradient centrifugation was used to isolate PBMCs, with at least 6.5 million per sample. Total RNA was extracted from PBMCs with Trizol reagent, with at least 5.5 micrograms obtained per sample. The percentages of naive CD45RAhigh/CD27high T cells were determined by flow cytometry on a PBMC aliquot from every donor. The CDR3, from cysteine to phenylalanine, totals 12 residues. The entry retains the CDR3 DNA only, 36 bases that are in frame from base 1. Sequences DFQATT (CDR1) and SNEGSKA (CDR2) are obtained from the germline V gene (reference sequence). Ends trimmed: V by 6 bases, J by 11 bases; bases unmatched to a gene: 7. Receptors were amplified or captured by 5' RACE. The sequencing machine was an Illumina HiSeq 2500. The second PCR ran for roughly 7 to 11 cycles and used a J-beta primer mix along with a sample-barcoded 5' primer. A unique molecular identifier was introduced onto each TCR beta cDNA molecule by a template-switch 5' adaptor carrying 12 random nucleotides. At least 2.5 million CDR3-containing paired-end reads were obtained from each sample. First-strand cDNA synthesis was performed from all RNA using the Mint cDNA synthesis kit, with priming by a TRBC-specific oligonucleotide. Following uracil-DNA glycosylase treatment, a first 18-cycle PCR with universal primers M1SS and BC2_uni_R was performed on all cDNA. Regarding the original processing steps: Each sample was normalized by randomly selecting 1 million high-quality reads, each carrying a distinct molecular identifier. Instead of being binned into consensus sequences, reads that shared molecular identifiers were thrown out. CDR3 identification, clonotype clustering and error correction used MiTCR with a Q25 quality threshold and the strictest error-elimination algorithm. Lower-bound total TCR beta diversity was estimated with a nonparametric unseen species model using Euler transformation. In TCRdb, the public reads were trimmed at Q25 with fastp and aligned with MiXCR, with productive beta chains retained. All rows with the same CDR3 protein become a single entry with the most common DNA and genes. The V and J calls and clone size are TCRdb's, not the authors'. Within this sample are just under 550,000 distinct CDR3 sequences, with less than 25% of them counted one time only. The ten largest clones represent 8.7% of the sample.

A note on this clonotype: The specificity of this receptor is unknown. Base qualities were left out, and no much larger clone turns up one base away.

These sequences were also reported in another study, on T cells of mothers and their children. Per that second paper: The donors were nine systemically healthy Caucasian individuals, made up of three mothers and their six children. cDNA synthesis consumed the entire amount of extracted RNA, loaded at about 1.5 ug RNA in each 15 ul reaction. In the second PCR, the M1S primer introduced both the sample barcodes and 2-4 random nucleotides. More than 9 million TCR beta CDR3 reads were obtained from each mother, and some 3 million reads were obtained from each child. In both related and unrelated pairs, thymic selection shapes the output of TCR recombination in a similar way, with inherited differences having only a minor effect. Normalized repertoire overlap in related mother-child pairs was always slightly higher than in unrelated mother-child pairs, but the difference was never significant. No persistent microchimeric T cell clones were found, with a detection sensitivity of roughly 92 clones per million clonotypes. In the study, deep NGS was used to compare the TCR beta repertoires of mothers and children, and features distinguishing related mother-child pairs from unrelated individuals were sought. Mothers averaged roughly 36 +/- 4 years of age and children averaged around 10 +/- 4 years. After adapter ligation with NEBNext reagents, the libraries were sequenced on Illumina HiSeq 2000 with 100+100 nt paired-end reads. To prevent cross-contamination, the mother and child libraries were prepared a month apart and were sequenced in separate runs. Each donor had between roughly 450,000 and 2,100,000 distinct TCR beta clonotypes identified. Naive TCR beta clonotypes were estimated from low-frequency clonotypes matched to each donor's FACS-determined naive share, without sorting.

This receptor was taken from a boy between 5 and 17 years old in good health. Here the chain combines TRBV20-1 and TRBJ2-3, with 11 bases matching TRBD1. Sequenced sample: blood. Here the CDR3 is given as CSAPGTGGGQYF. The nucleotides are TGCAGTGCACCCGGGACAGGGGGTGGGCAGTATTTT.